This TCR beta chain was captured in a study of T cell responses to AZD1222 COVID-19 vaccine (dated by TCRdb to the early 2020s). Some background on the complete study: Because spike-specific TCR depth and breadth did not differ between the two schedules, AZD1222 recipients who got a second dose at roughly 4 weeks were pooled with those who got a second dose at roughly 12 weeks. A total of about 230 trial participants underwent TCR sequencing, of whom 207 received two doses of AZD1222 and some 26 received two doses of the MenACWY control vaccine. Trial participants were enrolled into age subgroups of 18-55, 56-69 and 70-plus years, which contained roughly 140, 27 and 60 TCR-sequenced participants, respectively. What the work shows at the level of the full study, not this receptor alone: In the small 56-69-year group, the increase in depth fell short of significance, most likely because of low power. The vaccine-associated CD4 TCRs covered the entire spike protein, and the dominant responses fell in regions 160-218 and 743-854. Most participants were white British and females outnumbered males, and the authors suggested that clonal diversity may have been underestimated. Because no day 14 peak-response samples were available, repertoires were characterized only after the peak T cell response. Spike-specific TCR breadth and depth rose significantly after two AZD1222 doses compared with day 0 and with MenACWY recipients. Epitopes outside the regions mutated in the B.1.351 and B.1.1.7 variants were reportedly recognized by nearly half of the unique spike-specific TCRs. Only five or six AZD1222 recipients were SARS-CoV-2 seropositive at baseline, limiting conclusions about previously exposed vaccinees.

The CDR3 numbers 13 residues from cysteine through phenylalanine. Just CDR3 DNA is preserved here, 39 bases in frame from base 1. CDR1 and CDR2, looked up from the germline V gene, are KGHSH and LQKENI. At the junction V is shortened by 3 bases and J by 0 bases, with 6 bases in between. The time point label of this sample denotes: baseline before first vaccination. Vaccinee samples were obtained from the UK trials COV001 and COV002, which included a single-blind randomized controlled phase 2/3 trial of AZD1222 (ChAdOx1 nCoV-19) in healthy adults. Trial participant PBMC samples were collected at day 0 and day 28 after the second dose for TCRbeta chain sequencing. For this clone: The specificity of this receptor is unknown. Within one base of it there is no much larger clone, and no base qualities were kept.

The CDR3 regions of human TCRbeta chains were subjected to immunosequencing. In the original analysis: TCRs in the repertoires were compared against a reference library of SARS-CoV-2-specific TCRs that had been generated with the MIRA antigen-specificity platform. Breadth was defined as the fraction of unique TCRs that were SARS-CoV-2-associated. Depth was defined as the fraction of total T cells that were SARS-CoV-2-associated. Using the MIRA data, each spike-specific TCR was assigned both to the spike region to which the TCR was reactive and to a CD4 or CD8 class. Log10-transformed breadth and depth values were compared by one-way ANOVA with Sidak's multiple comparisons tests. The table comes from immuneACCESS by way of TCRdb, which keeps in-frame sequences with V and J called. Part of the clones is missing from these tables; in studies checked, under half for an unresolved V gene and the rest for unknown reasons. The V and J calls and clone size are taken from that table; D and trimming were inferred from the DNA. The sample has some 130,000 clones on record, approximately 84% of them singletons. The leading ten clones occupy about a fifth of the sample.

The chain is encoded by TRBV18 joined to TRBJ2-7, with the identity of the D gene unclear. This receptor was taken from an adult in good health. The source material was peripheral blood, sampled on day 0 of AZD1222 vaccination. The CDR3 has the sequence CASSPGSSYEQYF. In nucleotide form, the sequence is TGTGCCAGCTCACCGGGCAGCTCCTACGAGCAGTACTTC. Extended through the reference TRBV18 and TRBJ2-7 proteins, this CDR3 yields the full variable domain: NAGVMQNPRHLVRRRGQEARLRCSPMKGHSHVYWYRQLPEEGLKFMVYLQKENIIDESGMPKERFSAEFPKEGPSILRIQQVVRGDSAAYFCASSPGSSYEQYFGPGTRLTVT.